These 13 T cell receptor beta chains originate from one sample sequenced in a study of beta chain features in type 1 diabetes. The entirety of the isolated RNA underwent reverse transcription, so expressed TCRB transcripts were sequenced. Repertoires were generated with immunoSEQ multiplex PCR, while TCRdb's copy carries only in-frame clones and drops some. The repertoire has almost 350,000 clones, around 20% of them found once; the top ten carry under 0.05%. The sequencing sample was made of naive CD4+ T cells from blood. The receptors were gathered from a woman younger than 30 in good health.

The gene calls are TRBV21-1 and TRBJ1-5. TRBV21-1 represents a pseudogene. The CDR3 sequence is 18 residues long. The CDR3 nucleotides are TGTGCCAGCAGCAAAGCGCTTTGGGCGGGAGCAAGTAATCAGCCCCAGCATTTT. It is translated as CASSKALWAGASNQPQHF.

V usage is TRBV18 and J usage is TRBJ2-5; 13 nucleotides agree with TRBD2. Germline CDR1 KGHSH, CDR2 LQKENI. This CDR3 region has 16 residues. The trim removed 3 bases at V and 4 bases at J, leaving 5 bases unmatched. CDR3 sequence reads: CASSPRTSGSGETQYF. The CDR3 DNA follows: TGTGCCAGCTCACCTCGGACTAGCGGGAGCGGAGAGACCCAGTACTTC.

The CDR3 region has the DNA TGTGCCAGCAGTGGAACTAGCGGGGGGCGGGATGAGCAGTTCTTC. This sequence encodes CASSGTSGGRDEQFF. The chain employs TRBV6-5 and TRBJ2-1, with 12 bases that match TRBD2. Trimming cost V 5 bases and J 8 bases; bases outside gene matches: 7. The germline V gene encodes CDR1 MNHEY and CDR2 SVGAGI. The CDR3 is made up of 15 amino acids.

In this sample, this clone turned up a few times. This chain connects TRBV30 to TRBJ2-1; TRBD2 aligns across 11 bases. Germline CDR1 is GTSNPN and CDR2 is SVGIG (reference sequence). V shed 2 bases and J 3 bases; nucleotides not matched to a gene: 3. The CDR3 has 15 amino acids. The CDR3 reads CAWSTGTSGYNEQFF. The DNA of the CDR3 is TGTGCCTGGAGTACCGGGACTAGCGGCTACAATGAGCAGTTCTTC.

This clone was seen once. The J gene is TRBJ2-3, the V gene TRBV18, with TRBD1 matching 10 bases. The junction had 3 bases not matched to a gene; V was cut back by 3 bases and J by 0 bases. Germline V lookup: CDR1 KGHSH, CDR2 LQKENI. The CDR3 extends over 16 amino acids. This CDR3 is CASSPRGQGSTDTQYF. DNA for the CDR3: TGTGCCAGCTCACCGAGGGGACAGGGGAGCACAGATACGCAGTATTTT.

This clone was seen more than once but under ten times. V gene TRBV7-9 combines with J gene TRBJ1-1, with a tentative D call TRBD1 (6 bases). CDR1 and CDR2 (germline): SEHNR, FQNEAQ (reference sequence). CDR3 size: 15 residues. Trimming took off 3 bases at V and 10 bases at J, with 21 bases between the two ends. The CDR3 nucleotides are TGTGCCAGCAGCTTCTTCCGTGGGGGACATAAATCAGCTTTCTTT. Translation gives CASSFFRGGHKSAFF.

There are a few counts of this clone. The rearrangement uses TRBV29-1 and TRBJ1-1, with 8 bases lining up with TRBD1. Trimming at V came to 7 bases and at J to 0 bases, leaving 7 bases not matched to a gene. This CDR3 has 14 residues. The germline V gene has CDR1 SQVTM and CDR2 ANQGSEA. The DNA of the CDR3 is TGCAGCGCTCACAGGGGGACGATGAACACTGAAGCTTTCTTT. It yields the protein CSAHRGTMNTEAFF.

The rearrangement links TRBV30 to TRBJ1-1; 9 bases map to TRBD1. There are 14 residues in the CDR3. Trimming took 1 base from V and 3 from J; bases not matched to a gene: 3. Germline V gene data show CDR1 as GTSNPN and CDR2 as SVGIG (reference sequence). For the CDR3, the DNA is TGTGCCTGGAGTGGACAGGGGGGATACACTGAAGCTTTCTTT. Its protein is CAWSGQGGYTEAFF.

This clone was counted only a few times. The gene calls are TRBV10-3 and TRBJ2-6, with unresolved D. Trimming stripped 3 bases from V and 2 bases from J, with 8 bases between. The CDR3 sequence is 15 residues long. Germline V gives CDR1 ENHRY, CDR2 SYGVKD. The CDR3, as DNA: TGTGCCATCAGTGAAGGTAGCACTGGGGCCAACGTCCTGACTTTC. It specifies CAISEGSTGANVLTF.

This clone appeared a few times. The gene calls are TRBV5-1 and TRBJ1-4; the D is unclear. CDR3 length: 14 amino acids. Trimming left V 1 base short and J 6 bases short, with 10 bases between. The germline gives CDR1 SGHRS, CDR2 YFSETQ. The CDR3 loop is CASSLYGSDEKLFF. The CDR3 DNA is TGCGCCAGCAGCTTGTACGGGTCTGATGAAAAACTGTTTTTT.

The V gene is TRBV7-9, the J gene TRBJ2-1; 9 nucleotides match TRBD2. The CDR3 has 17 amino acids. The germline CDR1 and CDR2 sequences are SEHNR and FQNEAQ (reference sequence). With V trimmed by 3 bases and J by 2 bases, 8 bases remained unmatched. CDR3 sequence (DNA): TGTGCCAGCAGCTTTGGTAGCGGGAGCGTAGCCTACAATGAGCAGTTCTTC. It yields the protein CASSFGSGSVAYNEQFF.

This chain uses TRBV30 with TRBJ2-1; possibly TRBD1 for D (5 bases). Per the germline V gene, CDR1 is GTSNPN and CDR2 is SVGIG (reference sequence). The CDR3 consists of 13 residues. V was cut by 4 bases and J by 4 bases, with 11 bases left in between. This CDR3 is CAWTQGSYNEQFF. DNA for the CDR3: TGTGCCTGGACCCAGGGTTCATACAATGAGCAGTTCTTC.

The chain couples TRBV9 to TRBJ1-1; a weak D match, TRBD1 (6 bases). The CDR3 is 15 residues long. CDR1 and CDR2 from the germline V gene are SGDLS and YYNGEE. The V end lost 4 bases, the J end lost 3 bases, and 16 bases lay between the germline ends. In DNA, the CDR3 is TGTGCCAGCAGCCGAGGGGGTTACGGGGACACTGAAGCTTTCTTT. This sequence encodes CASSRGGYGDTEAFF. The full variable domain, with the rest looked up from reference TRBV9 and TRBJ1-1, is DSGVTQTPKHLITATGQRVTLRCSPRSGDLSVYWYQQSLDQGLQFLIQYYNGEERAKGNILERFSAQQFPDLHSELNLSSLELGDSALYFCASSRGGYGDTEAFFGQGTRLTVV.